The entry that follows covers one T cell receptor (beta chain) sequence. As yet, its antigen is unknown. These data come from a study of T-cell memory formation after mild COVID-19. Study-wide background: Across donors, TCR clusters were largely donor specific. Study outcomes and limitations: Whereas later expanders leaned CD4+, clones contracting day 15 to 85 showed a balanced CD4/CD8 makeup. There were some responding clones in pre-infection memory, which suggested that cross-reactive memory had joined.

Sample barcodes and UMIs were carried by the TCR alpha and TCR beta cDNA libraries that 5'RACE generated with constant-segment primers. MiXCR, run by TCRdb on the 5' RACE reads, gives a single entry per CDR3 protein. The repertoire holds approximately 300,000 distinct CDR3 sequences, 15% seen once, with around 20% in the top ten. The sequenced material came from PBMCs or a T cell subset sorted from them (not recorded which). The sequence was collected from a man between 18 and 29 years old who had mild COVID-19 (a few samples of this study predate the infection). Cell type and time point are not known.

The CDR3 protein is CASSPTGLSGYTF. DNA for the CDR3: TGTGCCAGCAGCCCGACAGGGCTTTCTGGCTACACCTTC. The V gene is TRBV25-1, the J gene TRBJ1-2; 7 nucleotides align to TRBD1. This CDR3 is built from 13 residues. V lost 6 bases and J lost 7; bases outside the gene matches: 8. Germline values: CDR1 MGHDK, CDR2 SYGVNS.